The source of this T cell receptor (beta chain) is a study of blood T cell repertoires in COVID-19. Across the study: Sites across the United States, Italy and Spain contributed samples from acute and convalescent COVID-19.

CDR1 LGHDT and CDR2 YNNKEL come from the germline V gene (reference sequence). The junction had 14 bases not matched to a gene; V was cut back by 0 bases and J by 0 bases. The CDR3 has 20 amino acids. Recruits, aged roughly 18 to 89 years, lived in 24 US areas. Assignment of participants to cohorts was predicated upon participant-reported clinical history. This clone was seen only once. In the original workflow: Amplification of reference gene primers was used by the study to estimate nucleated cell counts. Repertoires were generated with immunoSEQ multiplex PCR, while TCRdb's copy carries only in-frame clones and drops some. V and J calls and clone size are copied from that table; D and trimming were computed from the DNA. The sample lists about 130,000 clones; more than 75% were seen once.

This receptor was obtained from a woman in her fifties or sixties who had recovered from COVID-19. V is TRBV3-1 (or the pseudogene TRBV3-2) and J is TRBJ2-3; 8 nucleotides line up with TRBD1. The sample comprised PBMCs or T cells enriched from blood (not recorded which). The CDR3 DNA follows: TGTGCCAGCAGCCAAGATCTCCGCTTGCAGGGGGCGCGTAGCACAGATACGCAGTATTTT. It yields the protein CASSQDLRLQGARSTDTQYF.